These T cell receptor beta chains were read from a single sample in a study of follicular helper T cells after annual influenza vaccination. Produced via immunoSEQ multiplex PCR; TCRdb's table is partial and in-frame only. The repertoire holds 9,900 or so clones, with approximately 79% as singletons. The sample consisted of CXCR5- memory CD4+ T cells sorted from blood, taken 6 weeks after influenza vaccination. These receptors all stem from an adult who received the influenza vaccine. The CDR3 runs from the conserved cysteine through the conserved F or W. Fields, in order: J gene, D gene, V gene, clone size, CDR3 protein, CDR3 DNA. D genes are given only for firm matches. The listing skips clone size in some rows; elsewhere it reads once, few, many or a size class.

TRBJ2-7,TRBD2,TRBV5-1,-,CASSLNSGGSYEQYF,TGCGCCAGCAGCTTGAATAGCGGGGGGTCCTACGAGCAGTACTTC
TRBJ1-2,TRBD1,TRBV5-5,-,CASSSPRQGSFGYTF,TGTGCCAGCAGCTCCCCTAGACAGGGAAGTTTCGGCTACACCTTC
TRBJ1-2,-,TRBV2,few,CASSGEGYGGYTF,TGTGCCAGCAGTGGTGAAGGGTATGGCGGCTACACCTTC
TRBJ1-3,-,TRBV9,-,CASSVRQGNTIYF,TGTGCCAGCAGCGTCCGGCAGGGAAACACCATATATTTT
TRBJ2-7,-,TRBV6-5,-,CASSYSGRNYEQYF,TGTGCCAGCAGTTACTCAGGGAGAAACTACGAGCAGTACTTC
TRBJ1-2,-,TRBV10-3,-,CAISVPGSDGYTF,TGTGCCATCAGTGTACCAGGGTCTGATGGCTACACCTTC
TRBJ2-7,TRBD2,TRBV15,-,CATSRGWRGAYEQYF,TGTGCCACCAGCCGGGGGTGGCGGGGGGCGTACGAGCAGTACTTC
TRBJ2-5,-,TRBV12-5,-,CASGLVLGGQVKETQYF,TGTGCTAGTGGTTTGGTACTCGGGGGGCAGGTGAAAGAGACCCAGTACTTC
TRBJ1-5,TRBD1,TRBV6-6,-,CASRDRAYQPQHF,TGTGCCAGCAGGGACAGGGCATATCAGCCCCAGCATTTT
TRBJ1-2,-,TRBV11-1,few,CASSLIRGADYGYTF,TGTGCCAGCAGCTTAATTCGTGGAGCGGACTATGGCTACACCTTC
TRBJ1-2,-,TRBV14,few,CASSQGGGYYGYTF,TGTGCCAGCAGCCAAGGCGGGGGCTACTATGGCTACACCTTC
TRBJ2-1,TRBD2,TRBV7-2,-,CASSLASGGPRQHNEQFF,TGTGCCAGCAGCTTAGCTAGCGGGGGCCCTAGACAACACAATGAGCAGTTCTTC
TRBJ2-3,-,TRBV25-1,-,CASKPGSADTQYF,TGTGCCAGCAAACCGGGGAGTGCAGATACGCAGTATTTT
TRBJ1-5,TRBD1,TRBV7-2,-,CASSLAGTASNQPQHF,TGTGCCAGCAGCTTAGCTGGGACAGCTAGCAATCAGCCCCAGCATTTT
TRBJ2-6,-,TRBV29-1,-,CSVTGSGANVLTF,TGCAGCGTAACAGGGTCTGGGGCCAACGTCCTGACTTTC
TRBJ1-1,-,TRBV7-2,-,CASSFYEGLATEAFF,TGTGCCAGCAGCTTTTATGAAGGGCTGGCCACTGAAGCTTTCTTT
TRBJ1-1,-,TRBV7-2,-,CASRTTENTEAFF,TGTGCCAGCCGGACGACAGAGAACACTGAAGCTTTCTTT
TRBJ2-1,-,TRBV11-2,-,CASSLGPTYNEQFF,TGTGCCAGCAGCTTAGGGCCGACCTACAATGAGCAGTTCTTC
TRBJ2-2,TRBD1,TRBV11-3,few,CASSLRQGVTGELFF,TGTGCCAGCAGCCTACGACAGGGGGTCACCGGGGAGCTGTTTTTT
TRBJ2-5,TRBD1,TRBV7-2,-,CASSTSPGQGGTQYF,TGTGCCAGCAGCACGTCCCCTGGACAGGGTGGGACCCAGTACTTC
TRBJ2-3,TRBD1,TRBV7-2,-,CASSQRQGRTDTQYF,TGTGCCAGCAGCCAAAGACAGGGGCGCACAGATACGCAGTATTTT
TRBJ1-3,-,TRBV19,-,CASMWLSSGNTIYF,TGTGCCAGTATGTGGTTGTCCTCTGGAAACACCATATATTTT
TRBJ1-1,TRBD1,TRBV4-3,-,CASSQTGQMNTEAFF,TGCGCCAGCAGCCAGACGGGACAGATGAACACTGAAGCTTTCTTT
TRBJ2-7,-,TRBV18,-,CASSPRGARTYEQYF,TGTGCCAGCTCACCGAGAGGAGCGAGGACCTACGAGCAGTACTTC
TRBJ2-7,TRBD2,TRBV7-2,-,CASSLGGAVYEQYF,TGTGCCAGCAGCCTCGGGGGGGCCGTCTACGAGCAGTACTTC
TRBJ1-1,TRBD1,TRBV23-1,-,CASTWDRENTEAFF,TGCGCCAGCACTTGGGACAGGGAGAACACTGAAGCTTTCTTT
TRBJ2-7,-,TRBV10-3,-,CAIGRGGDLSYEQYF,TGTGCCATCGGGCGAGGGGGGGACCTCTCCTACGAGCAGTACTTC
TRBJ1-2,-,TRBV5-6,-,CASSHDRLYGYTF,TGTGCCAGCAGTCATGACAGGCTCTATGGCTACACCTTC
TRBJ1-3,-,TRBV7-9,once,CASSFQNPALGNTIYF,TGTGCCAGCAGCTTTCAGAATCCAGCTCTGGGAAACACCATATATTTT
TRBJ1-2,-,TRBV5-6,once,CASSPLQGYYGYTF,TGTGCCAGCAGCCCGCTACAGGGCTACTATGGCTACACCTTC
TRBJ1-2,-,TRBV19,-,CAVKKQGSGGYTF,TGTGCCGTTAAAAAACAGGGCTCCGGTGGCTACACCTTC
TRBJ1-2,TRBD1,TRBV7-2,once,CASSVQWDRRGYGYTF,TGTGCCAGCAGCGTACAATGGGACAGGAGGGGCTATGGCTACACCTTC
TRBJ1-2,-,TRBV11-2,-,CASSKRGVGGYTF,TGTGCCAGCAGCAAAAGGGGGGTGGGAGGCTACACCTTC
TRBJ2-5,-,TRBV6-5,-,CASRTAQETQYF,TGTGCCAGCAGGACAGCTCAAGAGACCCAGTACTTC
TRBJ2-2,-,TRBV4-3,-,CASSQVLGGELFF,TGCGCCAGCAGCCAAGTTCTGGGCGGGGAGCTGTTTTTT
TRBJ1-4,-,TRBV19,-,CASRAWRGDEKLFF,TGTGCCAGTAGGGCTTGGAGAGGGGATGAAAAACTGTTTTTT
TRBJ2-7,-,TRBV6-6,few,CASSYSSQGGEQYF,TGTGCCAGCAGTTACTCGAGTCAGGGTGGCGAGCAGTACTTC
TRBJ1-2,TRBD1,TRBV25-1,few,CASSEAQGYGYTF,TGTGCCAGCAGTGAAGCACAGGGGTATGGCTACACCTTC
TRBJ1-3,-,TRBV6-5,-,CASRGGGAGNTIYF,TGTGCCAGCAGGGGCGGAGGGGCTGGAAACACCATATATTTT
TRBJ2-5,TRBD2,TRBV11-3,-,CASSPRGGTGETQYF,TGTGCCAGCAGCCCTCGGGGGGGGACCGGGGAGACCCAGTACTTC
TRBJ1-1,-,TRBV5-1,once,CASSLVVGGTEAFF,TGCGCCAGCAGCTTGGTAGTAGGGGGGACTGAAGCTTTCTTT
TRBJ1-2,-,TRBV7-9,-,CASSLEGQGLYGYTF,TGTGCCAGCAGCTTAGAAGGGCAGGGCCTCTATGGCTACACCTTC
TRBJ2-6,-,TRBV6-1,-,CASSKALNSGANVLTF,TGTGCCAGCAGTAAAGCACTCAACTCTGGGGCCAACGTCCTGACTTTC
TRBJ1-2,TRBD1,TRBV4-2,-,CASSQYTDRRYTF,TGTGCCAGCAGCCAGTACACGGACAGGCGCTACACCTTC